Listed here are 2 T cell receptor beta chains from one sample, sequenced in a study of early T cells in non-severe SARS-CoV-2 infection (dated by TCRdb to about 2021). Libraries came from 5' RACE. The sequencer listed for this sample is NextSeq 500. Clones were called with MiXCR by TCRdb after fastp trimmed the public reads at Q25, and only in-frame beta chains were retained. One record per CDR3 amino acid sequence lists the most common genes and DNA. The sample includes about 18,000 distinct CDR3 sequences, with roughly 6.1% observed a single time. 6.3% of the sample is taken by the ten largest. Sequences were obtained from whole blood. These receptors were taken from an adult who was a healthcare worker with PCR-confirmed SARS-CoV-2 infection or an uninfected control (not recorded which).

This clonotype has ten or more counts. The V call is TRBV7-9, the J call TRBJ2-1; D is uncertain. This CDR3 is built from 8 residues. The V gene lost 5 bases and the J gene lost 13 bases, with 3 bases spanning the gap. From germline, CDR1 is SEHNR and CDR2 FQNEAQ (reference sequence). CDR3 region: CASSPQFF. The CDR3, as DNA: TGTGCCAGCAGCCCCCAGTTCTTC.

The table lists this clonotype with many counts. The gene calls are TRBV12-3 or TRBV12-4 and TRBJ2-7; 7 nucleotides line up with TRBD1. CDR3 length: 13 amino acids. V gave up 3 bases and J gave up 1 base; unmatched junction bases: 0. The CDR3 DNA reads TGTGCCAGCAGTTTGGGACAGTCCTACGAGCAGTACTTC. Translation gives CASSLGQSYEQYF.